One and the same sample provided the 17 T cell receptor beta chains below, sequenced in a study of glioma-infiltrating T cells (dated by TCRdb to 2015 to 2016). Sequencing was performed on an Illumina MiSeq. TCR alpha and beta CDR3 regions were amplified with the iRepertoire nested amplicon-rescue multiplex PCR (arm-PCR) platform from RNA. The raw public data were reprocessed by TCRdb itself: fastp quality trimming at Q25, MiXCR clonotype calling, in-frame beta chains only. Entries are consolidated by CDR3 protein sequence, retaining the most common genes and DNA. A total of around 390,000 distinct CDR3 sequences appear in this sample, roughly 41% of them only once. 12% of the sample lies in the top ten. The material sequenced was glioma tissue, nonneoplastic brain tissue, or PBMCs (not recorded which). The receptor source for this set is a human donor with low-grade glioma or glioblastoma, undergoing nonglioma brain surgery, or in good health (not recorded which).

CDR3 DNA sequence: TGCAGTGCAAAGGCGGGGGCGGTGGGTCAGCCCCAGCATTTT. Its translation is CSAKAGAVGQPQHF. The gene calls are TRBV20-1 and TRBJ1-5; TRBD1 might be the D (6 bases). V was cut by 6 bases and J by 6 bases, with 18 bases left in between. This CDR3 comprises 14 residues. CDR1 is DFQATT, CDR2 SNEGSKA, per germline (reference sequence).

The V gene is TRBV28, the J gene TRBJ2-3, with TRBD2 matching 7 bases. The CDR3 is 14 residues long. Losses at the gene ends were 11 bases for V and 4 bases for J; bases not matched to a gene: 12. Germline CDR1 is MDHEN and CDR2 is SYDVKM. The CDR3 nucleotides are TGTGCCGCCCGACTCGGACTAGTATCAGATACGCAGTATTTT. It encodes CAARLGLVSDTQYF. Full variable domain (remainder filled in from reference TRBV28 and TRBJ2-3): DVKVTQSSRYLVKRTGEKVFLECVQDMDHENMFWYRQDPGLGLRLIYFSYDVKMKEKGDIPEGYSVSREKKERFSLILESASTNQTSMYLCAARLGLVSDTQYFGPGTRLTVL.

This clonotype was detected ten times or more. The chain has TRBV28 and TRBJ1-4, with TRBD1 matching over 8 bases. With 7 bases clipped from V and 7 bases from J, the junction kept 11 bases outside the gene matches. Germline V CDR1 and CDR2: MDHEN, SYDVKM. CDR3 length equals 15 residues. CDR3 coding DNA: TGTGCCAGCACTAATGCAGGGGGCTCGGGTGAAAAACTGTTTTTT. As protein: CASTNAGGSGEKLFF.

This clonotype was observed a handful of times. The V gene is TRBV27, the J gene TRBJ1-2; D gene uncertain. Trimming shortened V by 5 bases and J by 5 bases, and 18 bases separated the two germline ends. The CDR3 contains 15 residues. In germline, CDR1 is MNHEY, CDR2 SMNVEV (reference sequence). CDR3 sequence: CASSPRVGLEYGYTF. CDR3 coding DNA: TGTGCCAGCAGTCCCCGGGTAGGGCTGGAGTATGGCTACACCTTC.

V and J are TRBV12-3 or TRBV12-4 and TRBJ1-1, with D uncertain. The germline V and J ends were trimmed by 4 bases and 11 bases, with 17 bases remaining between them. The CDR3 extends over 13 amino acids. The CDR3 here is CASSSQYGGKAFF. The CDR3 nucleotides are TGTGCCAGCAGTTCCCAATACGGAGGGAAGGCTTTCTTT.

With regard to this clonotype: At one boundary the junction diverges from the germline segment, which might be a read error. The rearrangement joins TRBV7-9 to TRBJ2-7, with 11 positions matching TRBD2. Germline CDR1 and CDR2: SEHNR and FQNEAQ (reference sequence). The CDR3 runs to 12 residues. CDR3 residues: CASSPTSGIFPF. The CDR3 DNA reads as TGTGCCAGCAGCCCGACTAGCGGGATTTTTCCCTTC.

The V and J genes are TRBV4-1 and TRBJ2-7; no clear D. Germline V CDR1 and CDR2: MGHRA, YSYEKL. The CDR3 loop spans 15 amino acids. V lost 0 bases and J lost 0, with 9 bases in between. For the CDR3, the DNA is TGCGCCAGCAGCCAAGAAATACTGCGCTCCTACGAGCAGTACTTC. It is translated as CASSQEILRSYEQYF.

For this clonotype: Because the CDR3 is missing its conserved closing phenylalanine or tryptophan, this is likely a read error. The J gene is TRBJ1-2, the V gene TRBV6-9; 8 bases match TRBD1. Per the germline V gene, CDR1 is MNHGY and CDR2 is SVAAGI. CDR3 length: 17 residues. V gave up 3 bases and J gave up 7 bases; unmatched junction bases: 16. The CDR3 DNA sequence: TGTGCCAGCAGTTACGGTCGGACAGGGAGCGCATGGTGTGGCTACACCTCC. Translated: CASSYGRTGSAWCGYTS.

The CDR3, as DNA: TGTGCCAGCAGCTTTCAGGGATCGCCCGGGGAGCTGTTTTTT. Translating gives CASSFQGSPGELFF. J is TRBJ2-2 and V is TRBV11-2, with D tentatively TRBD1 (5 bases). Germline lookup yields CDR1 SGHAT and CDR2 FQNNGV. This CDR3 has 14 residues. V was cut by 3 bases and J by 6 bases, with 11 bases left in between.

Details on this clonotype: This may arise from a read error, as a much more abundant clone is one base away. V and J are TRBV28 and TRBJ1-2; 9 bases are shared with TRBD1. This CDR3 spans 13 amino acids. Germline V CDR1 and CDR2: MDHEN, SYDVKM. With 8 bases clipped from V and 6 bases from J, the junction kept 7 bases outside the gene matches. In DNA form, the CDR3 reads TGTGCCAGCGGCCTACAGGGGGCAGATGGCTACACCTTC. It is translated as CASGLQGADGYTF.

This clonotype was detected once. A much bigger clone sits one base away, suggesting this may be a read error. This chain joins TRBV20-1 and TRBJ2-3; D unresolved. The V gene's germline CDR1 is DFQATT and CDR2 SNEGSKA (reference sequence). This CDR3 has 11 residues. In DNA, the CDR3 is TGCAGTGCTTCGGTCCGAGATGCGCAGTATTTT. The encoded protein is CSASVRDAQYF.

Points on this clonotype: A read error may be the cause here, since a much bigger clone is one base away. V and J are TRBV6-6 and TRBJ1-2, with D possibly TRBD1 on 5 matching bases. The germline CDR1 and CDR2 sequences are MNHNY and SVGAGI (reference sequence). The ends were cut back, 6 bases at V and 10 bases at J, with 18 bases in the middle. This CDR3 is built from 13 residues. In DNA form, the CDR3 reads TGTGCCAGCAGCCTGGGACCGACGGGCGCCTACACCTTC. It yields the protein CASSLGPTGAYTF.

Concerning this clonotype itself: A much larger clone sits a single nucleotide away, making a read error possible. J is TRBJ1-5 and V is TRBV27; the D gene is possibly TRBD1 (6 bases). The CDR3 has 15 residues. Germline V gene data show CDR1 as MNHEY and CDR2 as SMNVEV (reference sequence). The CDR3 loop is CAGSSGQLGNQPQHF. In nucleotides, the CDR3 is TGTGCCGGCAGTTCCGGACAGCTCGGGAATCAGCCCCAGCATTTT.

About this clonotype itself: A much larger clone lies one base from this, so it may be a read error. CDR3 in amino acids: CASVPQGRGETRYF. Written as DNA, the CDR3 is TGTGCCAGCGTTCCACAGGGCCGTGGGGAGACCCGGTACTTC. The V gene is TRBV28, the J gene TRBJ2-5, with a possible D match to TRBD1 (6 bases). This CDR3 comprises 14 residues. CDR1 MDHEN and CDR2 SYDVKM come from the germline V gene.

A few counts support this clonotype. This chain's CDR3 is CASSLRGYTDTQYF. In DNA form, the CDR3 reads TGTGCCAGCAGCTTAAGAGGGTACACAGATACGCAGTATTTT. The gene calls are TRBV7-2 and TRBJ2-3; D possibly corresponds to TRBD2 (5 bases). The germline V and J ends were trimmed by 2 bases and 2 bases, with 8 bases remaining between them. CDR1 is SGHTA, CDR2 FQGNSA, per germline. This CDR3 region has 14 residues.

The chain combines TRBV20-1 with TRBJ2-3, with 10 bases matching TRBD1. After removal of 0 bases from V and 3 bases from J, the junction contained 3 bases not matched to a gene. The germline CDR1 and CDR2 sequences are DFQATT and SNEGSKA (reference sequence). CDR3 length equals 15 residues. The DNA of the CDR3 is TGCAGTGCTAGAGATGGGGGACAGGGGACAGATACGCAGTATTTT. It translates to CSARDGGQGTDTQYF.

The table lists this clonotype with a few counts. The V and J genes are TRBV7-6 and TRBJ2-7; maybe TRBD2 (5 bases). Trimming pared 5 bases from V and 0 bases from J, leaving 14 bases between. Germline V lookup: CDR1 SGHVS, CDR2 FNYEAQ. The CDR3 runs 15 residues. The CDR3 is CASSDGLQSSYEQYF. CDR3 nucleotides: TGTGCCAGCAGCGACGGACTCCAGAGCTCCTACGAGCAGTACTTC.